The T cell receptor (beta chain) described here comes from a study of post-analysis software for immune sequencing data. Study in general: There were relapsing-remitting, secondary progressive and progressive-relapsing multiple sclerosis among the disease courses included.

Study-wide points: Patients showed TRBV5-6, TRBV5-1 and TRBV20-1 among 4 or 5 TRBV segments more frequent than in controls.

Trimming took 1 base from V and 8 from J, leaving 15 bases between them. There are 15 residues in the CDR3. Unique molecular identifiers featured in each of the TCR beta cDNA libraries. TCRdb reprocessed the PCR reads with MiXCR, giving one entry per CDR3 protein. The table includes 550,000 to 700,000 distinct CDR3 sequences, roughly 40% detected once. About this clonotype itself: Its specificity is not known.

The chain recombines TRBV12-3 or TRBV12-4 with TRBJ2-1; D is ambiguous. The sequence derives from a girl under 18 with multiple sclerosis. The sample taken for sequencing was blood. The DNA of the CDR3 is TGTGCCAGCAGTTTAGGGCGACCCGACTGGGATGAGCAGTTCTTC. Protein product: CASSLGRPDWDEQFF.